This T cell receptor beta chain was documented in a study of blood T cell repertoires in COVID-19. For the study at large: T cells, B-cell-depleted T cells, or PBMCs supplied cDNA or gDNA.

Germline V gene data show CDR1 as SGHRS and CDR2 as YFSETQ. The V gene end was trimmed by 0 bases and the J gene end by 9 bases; junction bases not matched to a gene: 6. This CDR3 has 15 amino acids. In the original workflow: Reference gene primer amplification yielded estimated nucleated cell counts. Profiled with immunoSEQ multiplex PCR; TCRdb holds only in-frame clones, not every one. D and trimming were read from the DNA, whereas the V and J calls and clone size are those reported in that table. The sample has 45,000 to 70,000 clones, roughly four fifths seen once; the top ten hold under 8.5%. The TCR originated in a woman aged 80 or over with acute or convalescent COVID-19. Source material: peripheral blood. V is TRBV5-1 and J is TRBJ2-1; 10 bases are shared with TRBD2. CDR3 bases: TGCGCCAGCAGCTTGGGTACTAGCGGGGTAGTTGAGCAGTTCTTC. Translated: CASSLGTSGVVEQFF. The complete variable domain, with remaining parts taken from reference TRBV5-1 and TRBJ2-1, reads KAGVTQTPRYLIKTRGQQVTLSCSPISGHRSVSWYQQTPGQGLQFLFEYFSETQRNKGNFPGRFSGRQFSNSRSEMNVSTLELGDSALYLCASSLGTSGVVEQFFGPGTRLTVL.